Following are 10 T cell receptor beta chains from one sample sequenced in a study of response to subunit inactivated influenza vaccine. One entry per CDR3 protein results from TCRdb running MiXCR on the RT-PCR reads. The sample shows 560,000 or so distinct CDR3 sequences, approximately 7.7% of them seen only once. The material sequenced was PBMCs from blood, taken around 2 years after vaccination. The receptors were gathered from a man in his fifties or sixties who received an inactivated influenza vaccine.

The CDR3 sequence: CSARIVRGRGETQYF. CDR3 bases: TGCAGTGCTAGAATCGTCAGGGGGCGGGGAGAGACCCAGTACTTC. This chain links TRBV20-1 with TRBJ2-5; 8 nucleotides align to TRBD1. With 2 bases clipped from V and 4 bases from J, the junction kept 9 bases outside the gene matches. The CDR3 is 15 amino acids. Germline V gene data show CDR1 as DFQATT and CDR2 as SNEGSKA (reference sequence).

The chain recombines TRBV19 with TRBJ2-1; no clear D. The CDR3 totals 13 residues. CDR1 is LNHDA and CDR2 is SQIVND in the germline V gene (reference sequence). V lost 3 bases, J lost 3 bases, and 6 bases lay in between. CDR3 in amino acids: CASSINSYNEQFF. CDR3 bases: TGTGCCAGTAGTATCAACAGCTACAATGAGCAGTTCTTC.

The CDR3 nucleotides read TGTGCCAGCAGCTTCCTGGGAGAGACCCAGTACTTC. This translates into CASSFLGETQYF. This chain uses TRBV7-2 with TRBJ2-5; no firm D call. Looked up from germline, CDR1 is SGHTA and CDR2 is FQGNSA. The CDR3 runs to 12 residues. V gave up 3 bases and J gave up 4 bases, with 6 bases separating them.

This clonotype was seen only a few times. The chain couples TRBV9 to TRBJ1-2, with 9 nucleotides matching TRBD1. The ends lost 3 bases at V and 6 bases at J; junction bases unmatched: 6. Germline-derived CDR1 and CDR2 are SGDLS and YYNGEE. This CDR3 contains 14 residues. The CDR3 loop is CASSAGQGSHGYTF. Here the CDR3 DNA reads TGTGCCAGCAGCGCCGGACAGGGGTCACATGGCTACACCTTC.

The chain recombines TRBV24-1 with TRBJ2-3; 13 bases map to TRBD2. CDR3 length equals 19 residues. Germline V gene data show CDR1 as KGHDR and CDR2 as SFDVKD. The J segment lost 0 bases and the V segment lost 3 bases, leaving 8 bases of the junction unmatched. The chain's CDR3 is CATSDTGLAGRPSTDTQYF. In nucleotides, the CDR3 is TGTGCCACCAGTGATACGGGACTAGCGGGAAGACCTAGCACAGATACGCAGTATTTT.

This clonotype has a handful of counts. The V call is TRBV15, the J call TRBJ1-1, with a weak D call TRBD1 (5 bases). The V end lost 3 bases, the J end lost 1 base, and 9 bases lay between the germline ends. The CDR3 runs to 14 residues. The germline V gene has CDR1 LNHNV and CDR2 YYDKDF (reference sequence). CDR3 bases: TGTGCCACCAGCAGGGACAAGGCGAACACTGAAGCTTTCTTT. Protein sequence: CATSRDKANTEAFF.

This clonotype was detected many times. This chain links TRBV12-3 or TRBV12-4 with TRBJ2-2; 9 bases match TRBD1. The CDR3 spans 15 residues. V lost 4 bases and J lost 0; bases outside the gene matches: 0. In nucleotides, the CDR3 is TGTGCCAGCAGTTGGGACAGGGCGAACACCGGGGAGCTGTTTTTT. Translating it yields CASSWDRANTGELFF.

The chain uses TRBV20-1 and TRBJ2-2, with TRBD1 as a possible D gene (5 bases). The ends were cut back, 4 bases at V and 3 bases at J, with 12 bases in the middle. Germline V gene lookup returns CDR1 DFQATT and CDR2 SNEGSKA (reference sequence). The CDR3 sequence is 14 residues long. The CDR3 region is CSATPGQYTGELFF. The CDR3 region has the DNA TGCAGTGCTACGCCCGGACAATACACCGGGGAGCTGTTTTTT.

This clonotype was observed a handful of times. V usage is TRBV6-2 or TRBV6-3 and J usage is TRBJ1-2; D remains unclear. CDR3 size: 13 residues. The V end was cut by 0 bases, the J end by 7 bases, with 9 bases between. Per the germline V gene, CDR1 is MNHEY and CDR2 is SVGEGT. This chain's CDR3 is CASSYSPDPGYTF. The CDR3 bases are TGTGCCAGCAGTTACTCGCCAGATCCTGGCTACACCTTC.

This clonotype came up a few times. The chain is built from TRBV7-7 and TRBJ2-3; 11 positions match TRBD2. V shed 8 bases, J shed 2 bases, and the junction held 6 bases outside the gene matches. The CDR3 contains 15 residues. Germline-derived CDR1 and CDR2 are SSHAT and FNYEAQ (reference sequence). The CDR3 is CASQRLAGLTDTQYF. For the CDR3, the DNA is TGTGCCAGCCAAAGACTAGCGGGACTCACAGATACGCAGTATTTT.